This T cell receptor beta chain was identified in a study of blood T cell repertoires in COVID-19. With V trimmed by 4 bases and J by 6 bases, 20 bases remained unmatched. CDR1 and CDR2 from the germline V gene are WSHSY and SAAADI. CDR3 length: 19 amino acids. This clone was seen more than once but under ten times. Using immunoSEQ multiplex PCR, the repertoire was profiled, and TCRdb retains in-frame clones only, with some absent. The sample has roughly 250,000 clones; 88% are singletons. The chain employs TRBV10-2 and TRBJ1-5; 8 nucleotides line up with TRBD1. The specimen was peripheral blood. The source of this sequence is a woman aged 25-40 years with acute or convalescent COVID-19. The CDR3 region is CASSALGQASRIIIQPQHF. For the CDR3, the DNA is TGCGCCAGCAGTGCGTTGGGACAGGCCAGTCGAATTATCATTCAGCCCCAGCATTTT.